What follows are 26 T cell receptor beta chains derived from one specimen sequenced in a study of regulatory T cells in long-lasting Graves disease. Building of the TCR beta libraries involved iRepertoire HTBI primers and Arm-PCR of CDR3 regions. TCRdb analysed the multiplex PCR reads with MiXCR anew, one entry per CDR3 protein. The sample has 500,000 to 700,000 distinct CDR3 sequences, about 15% seen once. Time point in this sample: newly diagnosed GD, antithyroid drugs for less than 3 months. Making the TCR library involved RNA that had been extracted from PBMCs. These data were also filed under a second study, of T cells in Graves' hyperthyroidism and ophthalmopathy.

The sample in question was peripheral blood mononuclear cells (PBMCs), obtained at new diagnosis, from a patient treated with antithyroid drugs. All receptors derive from a woman aged 30 to 39 with Graves disease.

A word on this clonotype: With a far larger clone one base away, a read error is the likely cause. The chain uses TRBV6-4 and TRBJ1-1; D ambiguous. Germline values: CDR1 MRHNA, CDR2 SNTAGT. The CDR3 sequence is 13 residues long. The CDR3 spells CASSYRDVTAAFF. DNA for the CDR3: TGTGCCAGCAGTTATCGGGATGTCACTGCAGCTTTCTTT.

The chain joins TRBV28 to TRBJ2-7; D is uncertain. Trimming removed 7 bases at V and 2 bases at J, with 9 bases between. The CDR3 consists of 12 residues. CDR1 MDHEN and CDR2 SYDVKM come from the germline V gene. CDR3 nucleotides: TGTGCCAGCATGGCACGAGCCTACGAGCAGTACTTC. Residues: CASMARAYEQYF.

This clonotype was counted only a few times. This chain links TRBV4-2 with TRBJ2-1; 8 nucleotides match TRBD1. CDR3 size: 17 residues. Germline V gene lookup returns CDR1 LGHNA and CDR2 YNFKEQ. Trimming took 1 base from V and 4 from J; bases not matched to a gene: 9. CDR3 DNA sequence: TGTGCCAGCAGCCAAGCCCTAGGGGGGACAGGTTACAATGAGCAGTTCTTC. It specifies CASSQALGGTGYNEQFF.

This clonotype was observed many times. This chain connects TRBV7-6 to TRBJ2-3; tentative D call: TRBD2 (5 bases). The CDR3 contains 16 residues. Germline values: CDR1 SGHVS, CDR2 FNYEAQ. V lost 1 base and J lost 2, with 13 bases in between. The CDR3 loop reads CASSLVSGLNTDTQYF. CDR3 sequence (DNA): TGTGCCAGCAGCTTAGTGTCGGGGTTGAACACAGATACGCAGTATTTT.

In this sample, this clonotype turned up a few times. This sequence joins TRBV9 and TRBJ1-6; possible D gene TRBD1, 6 bases. This CDR3 contains 17 residues. Germline assignment: CDR1 SGDLS and CDR2 YYNGEE. Trimming cost V 4 bases and J 0 bases, with 14 bases left between them. CDR3: CASSQGGGPSYNSPLHF. CDR3 nucleotides: TGTGCCAGCAGCCAAGGGGGGGGACCCTCCTATAATTCACCCCTCCACTTT.

This clonotype was counted a few times. V is TRBV7-9 and J is TRBJ2-5; D is ambiguous. The CDR3 runs 14 residues. Germline V gives CDR1 SEHNR, CDR2 FQNEAQ (reference sequence). The V end was cut by 4 bases, the J end by 2 bases, with 11 bases between. CDR3 in DNA: TGTGCCAGCAGCTCCGTCTGGGATCAAGAGACCCAGTACTTC. Translation gives CASSSVWDQETQYF.

This clonotype was seen at least ten times. For the CDR3, the DNA is TGTGCCAGCAGCGTAATGGGCGGGACTAGAGATGCCAATGAGCAGTTCTTC. Translated: CASSVMGGTRDANEQFF. The gene calls are TRBV9 and TRBJ2-1, with 8 bases that match TRBD2. CDR3 size: 17 residues. Losses at the gene ends were 1 base for V and 6 bases for J; bases not matched to a gene: 12. The V gene's germline CDR1 is SGDLS and CDR2 YYNGEE.

This clonotype has ten or more counts. V gene TRBV27 combines with J gene TRBJ2-7, with 11 positions matching TRBD1. Germline V lookup: CDR1 MNHEY, CDR2 SMNVEV (reference sequence). Trimming removed 5 bases from V and 3 bases from J; junction bases left unmatched: 3. This CDR3 has 14 residues. CDR3 in amino acids: CASSAGTGGYEQYF. For the CDR3, the DNA is TGTGCCAGCAGTGCCGGGACAGGGGGCTACGAGCAGTACTTC.

This clonotype has only a few counts. The CDR3 region is CASSLAAESETQYF. DNA of the CDR3: TGCGCCAGCAGCTTGGCCGCGGAATCGGAGACCCAGTACTTC. The V and J genes are TRBV5-1 and TRBJ2-5; D remains ambiguous. There are 14 residues in the CDR3. Germline loops: CDR1 SGHRS, CDR2 YFSETQ. V lost 0 bases, J lost 5 bases, and 11 bases lay in between.

Details on this clonotype: A much larger clone differs from this one at a single base, so this may be a read error. The chain employs TRBV11-2 and TRBJ1-4; 10 bases line up with TRBD1. Germline V gene lookup returns CDR1 SGHAT and CDR2 FQNNGV. This CDR3 is 17 amino acids long. CDR3 nucleotides: TGTGCCAGCAGCCCTCGGGACAGGGGAGCAACTAATGAAAAACCGTTTTTT. Its protein is CASSPRDRGATNEKPFF.

V and J are TRBV14 and TRBJ2-1, with TRBD2 matching over 12 bases. Germline loops: CDR1 SGHDN, CDR2 FVKESK. CDR3 length equals 15 residues. V was pared by 1 base and J by 8 bases, with 3 bases of the junction left unmatched. The CDR3 spells CASSQASGRVDEQFF. For the CDR3, the DNA is TGTGCCAGCAGCCAAGCTAGCGGGAGGGTGGATGAGCAGTTCTTC.

This chain joins TRBV6-1 and TRBJ1-2; D perhaps matches TRBD1 (6 bases). V dropped 7 bases and J dropped 6 bases, with 18 bases sitting between them. The CDR3 consists of 14 residues. Germline V gives CDR1 MNHNS, CDR2 SASEGT. CDR3 sequence (DNA): TGTGCCAGCAAAGGACTGCTTGACAGGAATGGCTACACCTTC. It specifies CASKGLLDRNGYTF.

In this sample, this clonotype turned up many times. The chain carries TRBV7-2 and TRBJ2-1; D remains ambiguous. Trimming removed 1 base at V and 4 bases at J, with 8 bases between. Germline CDR1 and CDR2: SGHTA and FQGNSA. This CDR3 has 14 amino acids. CDR3 loop: CASSLGRSYNEQFF. CDR3 nucleotide sequence: TGTGCCAGCAGCTTAGGAAGGAGTTACAATGAGCAGTTCTTC.

This clonotype was counted many times. The chain is built from TRBV6-2 or TRBV6-3 and TRBJ1-1, with TRBD1 identical over 9 bases. The germline gives CDR1 MNHEY, CDR2 SVGEGT. The CDR3 is 18 residues long. The ends lost 1 base at V and 7 bases at J; junction bases unmatched: 16. CDR3 coding DNA: TGTGCCAGCAGTTACTACCGGGACAGGGCATCTTCCTCTTATGAAGCTTTCTTT. Amino acid sequence: CASSYYRDRASSSYEAFF.

The rearrangement links TRBV2 to TRBJ1-1, with no clear D. With 6 bases removed from V and 0 bases from J, the gap between germline ends came to 11 bases. There are 14 residues in the CDR3. The germline CDR1 and CDR2 sequences are SNHLY and FYNNEI. Here the CDR3 DNA reads TGTGCCAGCAGGGCCCGACACCTGAACACTGAAGCTTTCTTT. Translation: CASRARHLNTEAFF.

This clonotype occurred a few times. The chain is built from TRBV10-3 and TRBJ2-2; D might be TRBD1 (5 bases). Germline values: CDR1 ENHRY, CDR2 SYGVKD. The ends were cut back, 2 bases at V and 4 bases at J, with 11 bases in the middle. This CDR3 contains 15 residues. The CDR3 region is CAISEPGLVTGELFF. The CDR3 bases are TGTGCCATCAGTGAGCCAGGGCTAGTCACCGGGGAGCTGTTTTTT.

Details on this clonotype: This could be a read error, since a much larger clone is one nucleotide away. The J gene is TRBJ2-2, the V gene TRBV28; 7 bases are shared with TRBD2. The CDR3 is 16 residues long. Losses at the gene ends were 6 bases for V and 4 bases for J; bases not matched to a gene: 11. From germline, CDR1 is MDHEN and CDR2 SYDVKM. The CDR3 loop is CASRTGGRWITGELFF. The CDR3 DNA is TGTGCCAGCAGGACTGGCGGGAGATGGATCACCGGGGAGCTGTTTTTT.

This clonotype was seen a handful of times. The V call is TRBV20-1, the J call TRBJ1-5; D is unclear. This CDR3 contains 18 residues. Germline V gene sequence: CDR1 DFQATT, CDR2 SNEGSKA (reference sequence). Trimming shortened V by 2 bases and J by 2 bases, and 22 bases separated the two germline ends. This CDR3 reads CSARSASMGNERNQPQHF. Here the CDR3 DNA reads TGCAGTGCTAGATCGGCGTCCATGGGCAATGAGCGCAATCAGCCCCAGCATTTT.

The rearrangement links TRBV5-4 to TRBJ2-1; 8 bases align to TRBD2. Trimming removed 4 bases from V and 7 bases from J; junction bases left unmatched: 7. This CDR3 region has 14 residues. Germline CDR1 is SGHNT and CDR2 is YYREEE (reference sequence). The CDR3 DNA is TGTGCCAGCAGCCCCCCCCGGGGGGGGAATGAGCAGTTCTTC. Its translation: CASSPPRGGNEQFF.

There are many counts of this clonotype. The chain employs TRBV25-1 and TRBJ2-2, with 10 bases lining up with TRBD1. Trimming at V came to 3 bases and at J to 6 bases, leaving 7 bases not matched to a gene. The CDR3 is 16 amino acids. Germline CDR1 and CDR2: MGHDK and SYGVNS. The CDR3 spells CASSDGTGAGPGELFF. CDR3 in DNA: TGTGCCAGCAGTGACGGGACAGGGGCTGGCCCCGGGGAGCTGTTTTTT.

In this sample, this clonotype turned up a few times. V and J are TRBV5-1 and TRBJ1-2; possible D gene TRBD1, 5 bases. The germline V and J ends were trimmed by 4 bases and 7 bases, with 14 bases remaining between them. Germline loops: CDR1 SGHRS, CDR2 YFSETQ. The length of the CDR3 is 13 residues. This chain's CDR3 is CASSLTTGTGYTF. Written as DNA, the CDR3 is TGCGCCAGCAGCCTGACGACGGGGACTGGCTACACCTTC.

This clonotype was detected a few times. This chain joins TRBV29-1 and TRBJ2-6; D is unresolved. V was pared by 4 bases and J by 0 bases, with 4 bases between. Germline V lookup: CDR1 SQVTM, CDR2 ANQGSEA. There are 13 residues in the CDR3. CDR3 protein: CSVADSGANVLTF. As DNA, the CDR3 is TGCAGCGTTGCTGACTCTGGGGCCAACGTCCTGACTTTC. The entire variable domain, with the rest obtained from reference TRBV29-1 and TRBJ2-6, is as follows: SAVISQKPSRDICQRGTSLTIQCQVDSQVTMMFWYRQQPGQSLTLIATANQGSEATYESGFVIDKFPISRPNLTFSTLTVSNMSPEDSSIYLCSVADSGANVLTFGAGSRLTVL.

As to this clonotype: A much larger clone is a single base away; this may be a read error. The genes are TRBV28 and TRBJ2-7; 15 nucleotides align to TRBD2. Germline V gene sequence: CDR1 MDHEN, CDR2 SYDVKM. This CDR3 has 16 residues. As DNA, the CDR3 is TGTACCAGCAGCCCGGGACTAGCGGGAGGACAGTACGAGCAGTACTTC. Its protein product is CTSSPGLAGGQYEQYF. Looking up the rest from reference TRBV28 and TRBJ2-7 gives the full variable domain: DVKVTQSSRYLVKRTGEKVFLECVQDMDHENMFWYRQDPGLGLRLIYFSYDVKMKEKGDIPEGYSVSREKKERFSLILESASTNQTSMYLCTSSPGLAGGQYEQYFGPGTRLTVT.

This clonotype came up a few times. The chain recombines TRBV6-2 or TRBV6-3 with TRBJ1-1; no definite D call. The V gene's germline CDR1 is MNHEY and CDR2 SVGEGT. Trimming removed 2 bases at V and 0 bases at J, with 13 bases between. CDR3 length: 16 residues. The CDR3 coding sequence is TGTGCCAGCAGTTACCGGGTTATGGGATTGAACACTGAAGCTTTCTTT. Its protein product is CASSYRVMGLNTEAFF.

This clonotype was counted between two and nine times. The CDR3, as DNA: TGCAGCGGACTAGCGGGAGTGATCTCCTACGAGCAGTACTTC. It translates to CSGLAGVISYEQYF. J is TRBJ2-7 and V is TRBV20-1, with TRBD2 matching over 13 bases. The germline CDR1 and CDR2 sequences are DFQATT and SNEGSKA (reference sequence). This CDR3 spans 14 amino acids.

J is TRBJ2-5 and V is TRBV18; 8 bases align to TRBD2. This CDR3 is built from 18 residues. V dropped 3 bases and J dropped 2; count of bases not matched to a gene: 14. CDR1 is KGHSH and CDR2 is LQKENI in the germline V gene. The CDR3 loop is CASSPQGMGASGQETQYF. In nucleotides, the CDR3 is TGTGCCAGCTCACCCCAGGGGATGGGTGCTAGCGGGCAAGAGACCCAGTACTTC.